This is a list of T cell receptor beta chains from one sample in a study of early T cells in non-severe SARS-CoV-2 infection. Via MiXCR, TCRdb re-called the 5' RACE reads, giving one row per CDR3 protein. The table lists 40,000 to 60,000 distinct CDR3 sequences, approximately 9.8% of them singletons. The sequencing sample was made of whole blood. The receptors come from an adult who was a healthcare worker with PCR-confirmed SARS-CoV-2 infection or an uninfected control (not recorded which). Each CDR3 is given with its conserved first and last residue. Fields, in order: clone size, J gene, D gene, V gene, CDR3 DNA, CDR3 protein. A D gene is named only where the DNA matches it firmly. Size is stated for part of the rows, as once, few or many counts, or as a class when the clone is expanded.

few	TRBJ2-7	.	TRBV29-1	TGCAGCGTTGAAGATCAACAGGCGGACGAGCAGTACTTC	CSVEDQQADEQYF
few	TRBJ2-1	TRBD2	TRBV2	TGTGCCAGCAGGCGGGAGGCCCTTATGAGTGAGCAGTTCTTC	CASRREALMSEQFF
few	TRBJ2-7	TRBD2	TRBV20-1	TGCAGTGCTGGGAGGCGGAGCGGGAGGGGGGAGCAGTACTTC	CSAGRRSGRGEQYF
few	TRBJ2-3	TRBD1	TRBV20-1	TGCAGTGGGGTTAAACAGGGGGCTAGCACAGATACGCAGTATTTT	CSGVKQGASTDTQYF
.	TRBJ1-1	TRBD1	TRBV20-1	TGCAGCCAAAAGGACAGGGATATGAACACTGAAGCTTTCTTT	CSQKDRDMNTEAFF
many	TRBJ2-5	.	TRBV2	TGTGCCAGCACCTCAAGGTTACTCCAAGAGACCCAGTACTTC	CASTSRLLQETQYF
.	TRBJ2-5	.	TRBV6-1	TGTGCCAGCAGGGACCAAGAGACCCAGTACTTC	CASRDQETQYF
many	TRBJ2-7	TRBD2	TRBV20-1	TGCAGTGCCGGGGGGACGGGCACCTACGAGCAGTACTTC	CSAGGTGTYEQYF
many	TRBJ1-2	.	TRBV25-1	TGTGCCAGCAGTGGTAGGGATTGGGGTTATGGCTACACCTTC	CASSGRDWGYGYTF
many	TRBJ2-1	TRBD1	TRBV12-3/TRBV12-4	TGTGCCAGCAGTTTAGTTGTGGGACAGGGGGCCAGTGAGCAGTTCTTC	CASSLVVGQGASEQFF
many	TRBJ2-1	TRBD2	TRBV5-5	TGTGCCAGCAGCTCGACAATAGCGGGAGGGATGAATGAGCAGTTCTTC	CASSSTIAGGMNEQFF
.	TRBJ2-1	.	TRBV27	TGTGCCAGCAGTTTATCGTGGAAAAGCTCCTACAATGAGCAGTTCTTC	CASSLSWKSSYNEQFF
.	TRBJ2-3	.	TRBV12-3/TRBV12-4	TGTGCCAGCGGCGCGGAGGACGGGAGCTTCACAGATACGCAGTATTTT	CASGAEDGSFTDTQYF
.	TRBJ2-7	.	TRBV4-2	TGTGCCAGCAGCCACCCCGAAAGGGAGGAGCATTACGAGCAGTACTTC	CASSHPEREEHYEQYF
few	TRBJ1-3	.	TRBV12-3/TRBV12-4	TGTGCCAGCAGTCCCATCTCTGGAAACACCATATATTTT	CASSPISGNTIYF
few	TRBJ2-2	TRBD1	TRBV5-1	TGCGCCACCCAAAGGGACAGGATCGCGAACACCGGGGAGCTGTTTTTT	CATQRDRIANTGELFF
.	TRBJ2-7	.	TRBV9	TGTGCCAGCAGCGAACCTTTGGCCCCCTACGAGCAGTACTTC	CASSEPLAPYEQYF
.	TRBJ2-3	.	TRBV10-3	TGTGCCATCAGTGAGTCCCACCCGGCCACAGATACGCAGTATTTT	CAISESHPATDTQYF
few	TRBJ2-3	.	TRBV4-1	TGCGCCAGCAGCCTCCAAGACGGGGCAGATACGCAGTATTTT	CASSLQDGADTQYF
few	TRBJ1-5	.	TRBV27	TGTGCCAGCAGTTTGGGGGGAGGAAGGCAGCCCCAGCATTTT	CASSLGGGRQPQHF